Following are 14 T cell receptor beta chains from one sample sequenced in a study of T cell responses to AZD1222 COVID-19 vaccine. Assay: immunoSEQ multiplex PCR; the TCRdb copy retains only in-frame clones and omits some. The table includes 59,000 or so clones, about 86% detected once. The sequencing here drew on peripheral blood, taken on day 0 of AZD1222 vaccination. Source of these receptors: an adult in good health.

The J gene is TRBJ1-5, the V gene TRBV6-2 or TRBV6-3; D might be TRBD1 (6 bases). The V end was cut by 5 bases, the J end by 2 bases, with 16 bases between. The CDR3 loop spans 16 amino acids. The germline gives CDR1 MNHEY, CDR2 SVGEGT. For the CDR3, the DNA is TGTGCCAGCAGTAGGGGGGAGGGCATGGGCAATCAGCCCCAGCATTTT. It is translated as CASSRGEGMGNQPQHF.

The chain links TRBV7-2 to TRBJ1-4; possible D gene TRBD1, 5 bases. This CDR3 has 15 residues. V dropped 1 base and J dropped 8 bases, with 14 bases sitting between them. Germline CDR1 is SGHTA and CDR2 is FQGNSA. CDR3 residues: CASSLGGAGREKLFF. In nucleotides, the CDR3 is TGTGCCAGCAGCTTAGGAGGGGCAGGACGGGAAAAACTGTTTTTT.

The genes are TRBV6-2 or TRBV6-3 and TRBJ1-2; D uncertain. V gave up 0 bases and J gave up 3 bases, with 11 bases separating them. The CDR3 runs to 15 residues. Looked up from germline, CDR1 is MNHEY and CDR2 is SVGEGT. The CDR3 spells CASSYSRRGDYGYTF. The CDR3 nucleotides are TGTGCCAGCAGTTACTCGCGCCGGGGAGACTATGGCTACACCTTC.

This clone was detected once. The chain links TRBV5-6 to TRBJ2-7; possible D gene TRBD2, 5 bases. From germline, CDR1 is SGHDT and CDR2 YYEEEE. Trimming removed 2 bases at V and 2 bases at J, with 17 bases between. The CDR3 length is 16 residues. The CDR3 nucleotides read TGTGCCAGCAGCTTTGCGGGCGGTAGCTCAACCTACGAGCAGTACTTC. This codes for CASSFAGGSSTYEQYF.

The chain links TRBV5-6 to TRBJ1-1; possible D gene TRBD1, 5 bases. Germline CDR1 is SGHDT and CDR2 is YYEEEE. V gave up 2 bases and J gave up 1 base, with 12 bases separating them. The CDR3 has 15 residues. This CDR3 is CASSFFQGRNTEAFF. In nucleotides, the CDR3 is TGTGCCAGCAGCTTTTTCCAGGGCAGGAACACTGAAGCTTTCTTT.

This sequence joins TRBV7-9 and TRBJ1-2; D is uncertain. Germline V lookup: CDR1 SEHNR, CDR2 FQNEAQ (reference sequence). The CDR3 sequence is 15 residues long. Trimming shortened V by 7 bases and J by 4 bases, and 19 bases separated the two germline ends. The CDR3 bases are TGTGCCAGCACCTCTCGGCGGGGAGGCGGCTATGGCTACACCTTC. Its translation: CASTSRRGGGYGYTF.

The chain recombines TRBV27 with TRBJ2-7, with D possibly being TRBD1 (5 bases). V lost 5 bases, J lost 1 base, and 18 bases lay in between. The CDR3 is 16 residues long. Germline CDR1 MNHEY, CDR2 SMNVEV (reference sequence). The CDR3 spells CASSNTLDSLSYEQYF. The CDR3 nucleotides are TGTGCCAGCAGTAATACCCTAGACAGCTTATCCTACGAGCAGTACTTC.

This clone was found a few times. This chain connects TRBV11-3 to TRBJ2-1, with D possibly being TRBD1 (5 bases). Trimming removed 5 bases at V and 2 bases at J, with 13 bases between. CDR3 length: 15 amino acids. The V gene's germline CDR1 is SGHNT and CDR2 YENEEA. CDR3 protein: CASSPQVGTYNEQFF. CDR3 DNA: TGTGCCAGCAGCCCACAGGTGGGAACCTACAATGAGCAGTTCTTC.

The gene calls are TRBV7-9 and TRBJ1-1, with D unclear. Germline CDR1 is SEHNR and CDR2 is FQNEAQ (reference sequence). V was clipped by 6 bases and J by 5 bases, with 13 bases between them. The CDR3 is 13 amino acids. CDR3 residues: CASRMTSGTEAFF. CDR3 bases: TGTGCCAGCAGGATGACCAGCGGGACTGAAGCTTTCTTT.

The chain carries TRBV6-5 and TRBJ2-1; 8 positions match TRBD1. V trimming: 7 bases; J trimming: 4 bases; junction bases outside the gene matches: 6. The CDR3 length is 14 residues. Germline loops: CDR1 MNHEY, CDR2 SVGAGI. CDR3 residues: CASNTGGSYNEQFF. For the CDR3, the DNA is TGTGCCAGCAATACAGGGGGAAGTTACAATGAGCAGTTCTTC.

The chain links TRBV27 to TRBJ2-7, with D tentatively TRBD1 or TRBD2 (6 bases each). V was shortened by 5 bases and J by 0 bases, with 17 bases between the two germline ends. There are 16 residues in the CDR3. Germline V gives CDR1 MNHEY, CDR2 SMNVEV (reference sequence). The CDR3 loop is CASSPVTGASSYEQYF. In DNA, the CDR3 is TGTGCCAGCAGTCCCGTGACGGGGGCCTCCTCCTACGAGCAGTACTTC.

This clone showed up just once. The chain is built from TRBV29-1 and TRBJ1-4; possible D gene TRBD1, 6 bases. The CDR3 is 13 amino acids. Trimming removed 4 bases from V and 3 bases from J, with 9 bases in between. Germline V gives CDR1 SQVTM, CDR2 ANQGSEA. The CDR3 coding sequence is TGCAGCGTTGTGGGGGCCTCTAATGAAAAACTGTTTTTT. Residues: CSVVGASNEKLFF.

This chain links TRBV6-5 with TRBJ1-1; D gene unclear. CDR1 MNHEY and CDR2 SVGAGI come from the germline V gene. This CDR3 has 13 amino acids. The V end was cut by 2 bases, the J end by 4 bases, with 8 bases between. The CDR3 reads CASSYSVTTEAFF. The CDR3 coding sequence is TGTGCCAGCAGTTACAGTGTGACCACTGAAGCTTTCTTT.

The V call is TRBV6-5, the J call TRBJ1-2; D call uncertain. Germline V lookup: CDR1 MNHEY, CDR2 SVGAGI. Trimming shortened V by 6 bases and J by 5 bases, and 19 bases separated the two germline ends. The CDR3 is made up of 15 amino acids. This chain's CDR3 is CASSPGPGIRYGYTF. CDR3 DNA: TGTGCCAGCAGCCCCGGTCCAGGAATTCGATATGGCTACACCTTC.